Following are 25 T cell receptor beta chains from one sample sequenced in a study of tumor and adjacent non-tumor tissue in lung cancer. RNA was extracted from bulk tissue without any cell sorting. The library came from three nested PCR rounds adapted from ARM-PCR protocols. In TCRdb, the multiplex PCR reads were re-called with MiXCR into one record per CDR3 protein. The table has 60,000 to 90,000 distinct CDR3 sequences, roughly 80% seen once; the top ten hold more than 10%. Sequencing was performed on lung tumor tissue. The receptors were sampled from a woman aged 45-65 years with non-small cell lung cancer.

The V and J genes are TRBV12-3 or TRBV12-4 and TRBJ1-4; D possibly corresponds to TRBD1 (5 bases). V lost 3 bases, J lost 6 bases, and 14 bases lay in between. The length of the CDR3 is 15 residues. The CDR3, as DNA: TGTGCCAGCAGTTTTCCCACAGGAAATTATGAAAAACTGTTTTTT. Translation: CASSFPTGNYEKLFF.

As concerns this clonotype: The junction shows a germline mismatch at one end, possibly a read error. This CDR3 reads CGAAGGTGLAYNEQFF. In DNA form, the CDR3 reads TGTGGCGCGGCTGGGGGTACGGGACTTGCCTACAATGAGCAATTCTTC. The genes are TRBV6-1 and TRBJ2-1, with D tentatively TRBD2 (6 bases). The germline CDR1 and CDR2 sequences are MNHNS and SASEGT. The CDR3 sequence is 16 residues long.

This clonotype came up once. This may arise from a read error, as a much more abundant clone is one base away. V is TRBV24-1 and J is TRBJ2-7; 7 bases are shared with TRBD1. CDR3 length: 13 amino acids. The germline V gene encodes CDR1 KGHDR and CDR2 SFDVKD. The CDR3 loop reads CVTSGDRDDEQYF. CDR3 nucleotide sequence: TGTGTCACCAGCGGAGACAGGGATGACGAGCAGTACTTC.

Concerning this clonotype: The conserved closing phenylalanine or tryptophan is absent in this CDR3, likely reflecting a read error. The chain combines TRBV11-2 with TRBJ2-1, with D maybe TRBD2 (6 bases). The length of the CDR3 is 13 residues. Germline V gene data show CDR1 as SGHAT and CDR2 as FQNNGV. CDR3 nucleotides: TGTGCTAGCAGCTTGGAGGGATGCGGTGAGCAGTTCATC. Its protein is CASSLEGCGEQFI.

The V and J genes are TRBV6-1 and TRBJ1-2, with D uncertain. Germline V gene data show CDR1 as MNHNS and CDR2 as SASEGT. This CDR3 has 11 amino acids. V lost 4 bases and J lost 13, with 13 bases in between. The CDR3 DNA follows: TGTGCCAGCAGTGCCTCTGATGACTGCACCTTC. Translating it yields CASSASDDCTF.

This chain uses TRBV19 with TRBJ2-2; the D is unclear. The ends were cut back, 7 bases at V and 2 bases at J, with 17 bases in the middle. From germline, CDR1 is LNHDA and CDR2 SQIVND (reference sequence). The CDR3 runs to 16 residues. The CDR3 here is CASIPSEAINTGELFF. Here the CDR3 DNA reads TGTGCCAGTATCCCGTCTGAGGCGATAAACACCGGGGAGCTGTTTTTT. The whole variable domain, remainder taken from reference TRBV19 and TRBJ2-2, is DGGITQSPKYLFRKEGQNVTLSCEQNLNHDAMYWYRQDPGQGLRLIYYSQIVNDFQKGDIAEGYSVSREKKESFPLTVTSAQKNPTAFYLCASIPSEAINTGELFFGEGSRLTVL.

About this clonotype itself: A clone one base away is much larger, so this may be a read error. The V call is TRBV28, the J call TRBJ1-2; TRBD1 is a possible D gene (5 bases). The CDR3 totals 15 residues. Germline CDR1 and CDR2: MDHEN and SYDVKM. The CDR3 sequence is CARSWGTNPTYGYTF. The CDR3 region has the DNA TGTGCCCGCAGTTGGGGCACAAACCCCACCTATGGCTACACCTTC.

Turning to this clonotype: A junction end diverges from the germline sequence, so it may reflect a read error. The V and J genes are TRBV10-1 and TRBJ2-7; 10 bases are shared with TRBD2. The CDR3 has 14 amino acids. The germline CDR1 and CDR2 sequences are WNHNN and SYGVQD (reference sequence). The CDR3 DNA reads as TGCGCCAACAGTGCCACTAGCGGGAAGGACGAACAGTACTTC. Its translation: CANSATSGKDEQYF.

Comments on this clonotype: Its ends do not fully match the called genes, so a read error is possible. The CDR3 reads CASSQVETNQETQYF. DNA for the CDR3: TGCGCCAGCAGCCAAGTCGAGACCAACCAAGAGACTCAGTACTTC. The genes are TRBV4-1 and TRBJ2-5; unclear D gene. Per germline, CDR1 MGHRA and CDR2 YSYEKL. This CDR3 spans 15 amino acids.

This chain uses TRBV6-1 with TRBJ2-7; D is ambiguous. Germline CDR1 reads MNHNS; CDR2 reads SASEGT. V lost 8 bases, J lost 12 bases, and 20 bases lay in between. There are 12 residues in the CDR3. CDR3 loop: CASGGLLRVGYF. In DNA form, the CDR3 reads TGTGCCAGCGGTGGGTTATTACGAGTGGGGTACTTC.

This clonotype was observed many times. The chain couples TRBV5-1 to TRBJ2-1; 9 bases align to TRBD2. This CDR3 region has 15 residues. CDR1 and CDR2 (germline): SGHRS, YFSETQ. The trim removed 0 bases at V and 4 bases at J, leaving 2 bases unmatched. This CDR3 reads CASSLGLAAYNEQFF. In DNA form, the CDR3 reads TGCGCCAGCAGCTTGGGACTAGCGGCGTACAATGAGCAGTTCTTC.

This clonotype was counted at least ten times. The J gene is TRBJ2-5, the V gene TRBV6-5, with TRBD2 matching over 7 bases. The germline V gene encodes CDR1 MNHEY and CDR2 SVGAGI. The CDR3 is 14 amino acids. Trimming cost V 5 bases and J 9 bases; bases outside gene matches: 12. CDR3 sequence: CASSDTGTAGAQYF. The CDR3 DNA sequence: TGTGCCAGCAGTGATACCGGGACCGCGGGGGCCCAGTACTTC.

Comment on this clonotype: A single base separates this from a much larger clone, so it may be a read error. The chain has TRBV16 and TRBJ1-2; 7 bases align to TRBD1. Germline V gene data show CDR1 as KGHSY and CDR2 as FQNENV. The length of the CDR3 is 13 residues. CDR3 region: CVSSLDRDRGYTF. The DNA for the CDR3 is TGTGTCAGCAGCCTAGACAGGGATCGTGGCTACACCTTC.

About this clonotype itself: Relative to the germline gene, one junction end is altered; a read error may explain this. The chain has TRBV6-6 and TRBJ1-2; D unclear. Germline V CDR1 and CDR2: MNHNY, SVGAGI (reference sequence). This CDR3 is built from 13 residues. CDR3 coding DNA: TGTGCCAGTAGTTATAAAAGGCACTATGGCTACACCTTC. Amino acid sequence: CASSYKRHYGYTF.

The rearrangement uses TRBV6-5 and TRBJ2-7, with TRBD2 matching over 8 bases. The trim removed 0 bases at V and 12 bases at J, leaving 16 bases unmatched. The CDR3 runs to 16 residues. CDR1 and CDR2 (germline): MNHEY, SVGAGI. CDR3 DNA sequence: TGTGCCAGCAGTTACTCAGGGACTAGAGGGCTGGGGGAACGGTACTTC. This codes for CASSYSGTRGLGERYF.

This clonotype has a handful of counts. The CDR3 end shows no conserved phenylalanine or tryptophan, and so a read error is likely. The limits of the CDR3 on the DNA are not certain, so only TCRdb's listed CDR3 is given. The chain carries TRBV11-3 and TRBJ1-2. The CDR3 has 12 residues if both end residues are counted. Germline V CDR1 and CDR2: SGHNT, YENEEA. CDR3 residues: CATKTGCHGYTL.

The J gene is TRBJ2-3, the V gene TRBV7-9, with D possibly TRBD1 on 6 matching bases. Germline V gene lookup returns CDR1 SEHNR and CDR2 FQNEAQ (reference sequence). This CDR3 comprises 17 residues. Trimming shortened V by 6 bases and J by 12 bases, and 31 bases separated the two germline ends. CDR3 nucleotide sequence: TGTGCCAGCAGTCCCAGTCATCGGACAGAGAGCACAGGTACACAGTATTTT. Amino acids: CASSPSHRTESTGTQYF.

This rearrangement joins TRBV20-1 to TRBJ2-7, with D possibly matching TRBD1 (5 bases). The CDR3 consists of 13 residues. Germline CDR1 is DFQATT and CDR2 is SNEGSKA (reference sequence). Trimming stripped 6 bases from V and 2 bases from J, with 14 bases between. Here the CDR3 DNA reads TGCAGTGCCCGAAGGACATACACCTACGAGCAGTACTTC. The encoded protein is CSARRTYTYEQYF.

The chain combines TRBV19 with TRBJ2-1; 8 nucleotides align to TRBD2. The CDR3 consists of 14 residues. Germline V gene lookup returns CDR1 LNHDA and CDR2 SQIVND (reference sequence). V was pared by 5 bases and J by 6 bases, with 6 bases of the junction left unmatched. In DNA form, the CDR3 reads TGTGCCAGTAGTCAACTAGCGGATATCAATGAGCAGTTCTTC. Its translation is CASSQLADINEQFF.

This sequence joins TRBV19 and TRBJ1-4; D is possibly TRBD1 (5 bases). The CDR3 is 15 amino acids. The germline V and J ends were trimmed by 5 bases and 8 bases, with 18 bases remaining between them. Germline V gene data show CDR1 as LNHDA and CDR2 as SQIVND (reference sequence). The CDR3 nucleotides read TGTGCCAGTAGTCCTCCGGCTGGGGGGAGAGAAAAACTGTTTTTT. The encoded protein is CASSPPAGGREKLFF.

The chain recombines TRBV5-1 with TRBJ2-7; perhaps D is TRBD1 or TRBD2 (6 bases each). The CDR3 is 17 amino acids. Trimming removed 4 bases from V and 2 bases from J, with 22 bases in between. Germline V gene sequence: CDR1 SGHRS, CDR2 YFSETQ. The CDR3 is CASSPGAFSDQTYEQYF. The DNA of the CDR3 is TGCGCCAGCAGCCCGGGGGCTTTTTCGGATCAAACCTACGAGCAGTACTTC.

This clonotype was detected many times. This chain connects TRBV6-1 to TRBJ2-5; D assignment may be TRBD1 or TRBD2 (5 bases each). The germline V gene has CDR1 MNHNS and CDR2 SASEGT. The CDR3 extends over 15 amino acids. V dropped 4 bases and J dropped 1 base, with 13 bases sitting between them. The CDR3 loop is CASSVQFGTQETQYF. In nucleotides, the CDR3 is TGTGCCAGCAGTGTGCAATTCGGGACCCAAGAGACCCAGTACTTC.

Of note for this clonotype: A single base separates this from a much larger clone, so it may be a read error. The chain uses TRBV20-1 and TRBJ2-3, with 7 bases fitting TRBD1. Germline lookup yields CDR1 DFQATT and CDR2 SNEGSKA (reference sequence). The CDR3 covers 14 residues. CDR3 amino acids: CSARDLGGTYTQYF. The CDR3 DNA follows: TGCAGTGCTAGAGATCTAGGGGGCACATATACGCAGTATTTT.

In this sample, this clonotype turned up a few times. A much more abundant neighbour one base away suggests this may be a read error. The V gene is TRBV5-1, the J gene TRBJ2-7; no reliable D call. The germline CDR1 and CDR2 sequences are SGHRS and YFSETQ. The CDR3 sequence is 12 residues long. CDR3 in DNA: TGCCCCAGCAGCTTCGAGTTGGACGAGCAGTACTTC. The encoded protein is CPSSFELDEQYF.

Points on this clonotype: One end of the junction is discordant with germline, which a read error may explain. The J gene is TRBJ2-1, the V gene TRBV11-2; no definite D call. Germline V gene data show CDR1 as SGHAT and CDR2 as FQNNGV. The CDR3 runs 14 residues. This CDR3 is CANSFGNAENEQFF. The CDR3 DNA follows: TGTGCCAACAGCTTTGGCAATGCCGAGAATGAGCAGTTCTTC.